Below are 19 T cell receptor beta chains sequenced from a single sample in a study of blood T cell repertoires in COVID-19 (dated by TCRdb to about 2020). The protocol used for the library was the immunoSEQ multiplex PCR assay. As stored in TCRdb, this immuneACCESS dataset retains in-frame rearrangements with V and J assigned. A fraction of the clones does not appear; measured against another copy, unresolved V genes explain less than half of the discrepancy, and the remainder lacks a known reason. The sample table lists 150,000 to 200,000 clones, about nine tenths of them with a count of one. The leading ten clones occupy 9% to 10% of the sample. Material: PBMCs or T cells enriched from blood (not recorded which). Source of these receptors: a woman under 30 who had recovered from COVID-19.

This sequence joins TRBV7-2 and TRBJ2-6; D is possibly TRBD2 (5 bases). This CDR3 spans 18 amino acids. V gave up 1 base and J gave up 4 bases, with 17 bases separating them. Per the germline V gene, CDR1 is SGHTA and CDR2 is FQGNSA. The CDR3 nucleotides read TGTGCCAGCAGCTTAGGACGGGGTTCGGGGTTCGGGGCCAACGTCCTGACTTTC. The encoded protein is CASSLGRGSGFGANVLTF.

This clone has only a few counts. This chain connects TRBV6-5 to TRBJ2-3, with D perhaps TRBD1 (6 bases). Germline CDR1 MNHEY, CDR2 SVGAGI. CDR3 length: 14 residues. V was shortened by 8 bases and J by 3 bases, with 15 bases between the two germline ends. The chain's CDR3 is CASAKGGTTDTQYF. Written as DNA, the CDR3 is TGTGCCAGCGCCAAAGGGGGTACTACAGATACGCAGTATTTT.

This chain links TRBV6-5 with TRBJ1-5, with D maybe TRBD1 (6 bases). Germline V gene lookup returns CDR1 MNHEY and CDR2 SVGAGI. V lost 6 bases to trimming and J lost 5 bases, with 17 bases between them. The length of the CDR3 is 15 residues. Here the CDR3 reads CASSPRQAEYQPQHF. CDR3 nucleotide sequence: TGTGCCAGCAGCCCCCGACAGGCCGAGTATCAGCCCCAGCATTTT.

The gene calls are TRBV7-2 and TRBJ1-2; D is ambiguous. This CDR3 has 11 residues. The V gene lost 5 bases and the J gene lost 4 bases, with 5 bases spanning the gap. Germline V CDR1 and CDR2: SGHTA, FQGNSA. Here the CDR3 reads CASSTVYGYTF. In nucleotides, the CDR3 is TGTGCCAGCAGCACAGTCTATGGCTACACCTTC.

V is TRBV18 and J is TRBJ1-2; 12 bases match TRBD1. Germline V gene data show CDR1 as KGHSH and CDR2 as LQKENI. CDR3 length: 15 amino acids. Trimming at V came to 3 bases and at J to 5 bases, leaving 4 bases not matched to a gene. This CDR3 is CASSPGQGALYGYTF. In DNA, the CDR3 is TGTGCCAGCTCACCGGGACAGGGGGCGTTATATGGCTACACCTTC.

The chain links TRBV3-1 (or the pseudogene TRBV3-2) to TRBJ1-3; D remains ambiguous. The CDR3 loop spans 14 amino acids. Germline assignment: CDR1 LGHDT and CDR2 YNNKEL (reference sequence). Trimming took 4 bases from V and 1 from J, leaving 8 bases between them. The CDR3, as DNA: TGTGCCAGCAGCCTTTCCCTTTCTGGAAACACCATATATTTT. This encodes CASSLSLSGNTIYF.

The chain has TRBV11-2 and TRBJ1-4, with TRBD1 matching 7 bases. The CDR3 consists of 15 residues. The V segment lost 4 bases and the J segment 5 bases; nucleotides outside the gene matches: 7. Germline CDR1 SGHAT, CDR2 FQNNGV. As DNA, the CDR3 is TGTGCCAGCAGCTCCTCCGGGACAGTCAATGAAAAACTGTTTTTT. This encodes CASSSSGTVNEKLFF.

This chain links TRBV18 with TRBJ1-1; unclear D gene. Germline V gives CDR1 KGHSH, CDR2 LQKENI. V was pared by 2 bases and J by 1 base, with 11 bases between. The CDR3 is made up of 15 amino acids. Here the CDR3 reads CASSPSWAGNTEAFF. The DNA of the CDR3 is TGTGCCAGCTCACCAAGTTGGGCGGGGAACACTGAAGCTTTCTTT. Combining the CDR3 with reference TRBV18 and TRBJ1-1 gives the whole variable domain NAGVMQNPRHLVRRRGQEARLRCSPMKGHSHVYWYRQLPEEGLKFMVYLQKENIIDESGMPKERFSAEFPKEGPSILRIQQVVRGDSAAYFCASSPSWAGNTEAFFGQGTRLTVV.

The J gene is TRBJ1-2, the V gene TRBV27; possibly TRBD1 for D (6 bases). V was trimmed by 6 bases and J by 4 bases, leaving 12 bases between them. CDR1 is MNHEY, CDR2 SMNVEV, per germline (reference sequence). CDR3 length: 13 residues. The CDR3 loop is CASRTTGIYGYTF. DNA of the CDR3: TGTGCCAGCAGAACAACAGGGATCTATGGCTACACCTTC.

A note on this clone: Other DNA sequences in this specimen translate into the identical CDR3. V usage is TRBV18 and J usage is TRBJ2-7; D is unclear. The ends were cut back, 2 bases at V and 4 bases at J, with 6 bases in the middle. The germline V gene has CDR1 KGHSH and CDR2 LQKENI. This CDR3 is 12 amino acids long. The CDR3 region is CASSPTGYEQYF. The CDR3 bases are TGTGCCAGCTCACCAACGGGTTACGAGCAGTACTTC.

This clone was seen just once. This chain joins TRBV7-2 and TRBJ1-1, with 8 bases identical to TRBD1. Germline loops: CDR1 SGHTA, CDR2 FQGNSA. The CDR3 loop spans 14 amino acids. V lost 3 bases to trimming and J lost 1 base; unmatched junction nucleotides: 1. The CDR3 sequence is CASSLDRANTEAFF. The DNA of the CDR3 is TGTGCCAGCAGCTTGGACAGGGCGAACACTGAAGCTTTCTTT.

The V and J genes are TRBV19 and TRBJ2-1; the D is unclear. Deletions cut 3 bases from V and 2 bases from J, with 11 bases between. Per the germline V gene, CDR1 is LNHDA and CDR2 is SQIVND (reference sequence). The CDR3 contains 15 residues. The CDR3: CASSMLGSAYNEQFF. Written as DNA, the CDR3 is TGTGCCAGTAGTATGTTGGGCTCAGCCTACAATGAGCAGTTCTTC.

The chain recombines TRBV4-1 with TRBJ2-1; tentative D call: TRBD2 (6 bases). V lost 9 bases and J 4 bases, leaving 16 bases between the germline ends. The CDR3 consists of 14 residues. Germline values: CDR1 MGHRA, CDR2 YSYEKL. Written as DNA, the CDR3 is TGCGCCAGTACCCTGGGACTCCCTTACAATGAGCAGTTCTTC. Protein product: CASTLGLPYNEQFF.

The V call is TRBV14, the J call TRBJ2-2; D gene ambiguous. The CDR3 contains 13 residues. Trimming pared 1 base from V and 6 bases from J, leaving 6 bases between. The germline CDR1 and CDR2 sequences are SGHDN and FVKESK. The CDR3 DNA follows: TGTGCCAGCAGCCAAGTATCCGCCGGGGAGCTGTTTTTT. Protein: CASSQVSAGELFF. The full variable domain, completed using reference TRBV14 and TRBJ2-2, is EAGVTQFPSHSVIEKGQTVTLRCDPISGHDNLYWYRRVMGKEIKFLLHFVKESKQDESGMPNNRFLAERTGGTYSTLKVQPAELEDSGVYFCASSQVSAGELFFGEGSRLTVL.

The chain's CDR3 is CASSAQGRNTEAFF. In DNA, the CDR3 is TGTGCCAGCAGCGCCCAGGGAAGGAACACTGAAGCTTTCTTT. V usage is TRBV9 and J usage is TRBJ1-1; D is possibly TRBD1 (5 bases). CDR1 is SGDLS, CDR2 YYNGEE, per germline. CDR3 length equals 14 residues. Trimming took 3 bases from V and 1 from J, leaving 10 bases between them.

The rearrangement joins TRBV5-4 to TRBJ2-2; D gene unclear. The ends were cut back, 4 bases at V and 8 bases at J, with 15 bases in the middle. The CDR3 is 14 amino acids. Per germline, CDR1 SGHNT and CDR2 YYREEE (reference sequence). The CDR3 region is CASSGDGAGGELFF. The DNA of the CDR3 is TGTGCCAGCAGCGGAGACGGAGCTGGGGGGGAGCTGTTTTTT.

The rearrangement uses TRBV9 and TRBJ2-5; TRBD1 matches at 11 bases. CDR3 length: 17 amino acids. Germline trimming cut 4 bases from V and 4 bases from J; bases unmatched to any gene: 12. Germline V CDR1 and CDR2: SGDLS, YYNGEE. The CDR3 sequence is CASSPGQGANARETQYF. CDR3 in DNA: TGTGCCAGCAGCCCCGGACAGGGGGCGAATGCTCGAGAGACCCAGTACTTC. The whole variable domain, remainder taken from reference TRBV9 and TRBJ2-5, is DSGVTQTPKHLITATGQRVTLRCSPRSGDLSVYWYQQSLDQGLQFLIQYYNGEERAKGNILERFSAQQFPDLHSELNLSSLELGDSALYFCASSPGQGANARETQYFGPGTRLLVL.

V usage is TRBV19 and J usage is TRBJ1-6; no reliable D call. V was trimmed by 1 base and J by 9 bases, leaving 13 bases between them. The CDR3 totals 15 residues. The germline gives CDR1 LNHDA, CDR2 SQIVND (reference sequence). This CDR3 reads CASSIVDARGSPLHF. In nucleotides, the CDR3 is TGTGCCAGTAGTATAGTGGACGCTCGGGGTTCACCCCTCCACTTT.

J is TRBJ2-3 and V is TRBV10-1; D possibly corresponds to TRBD1 (5 bases). This CDR3 has 16 amino acids. The V gene lost 0 bases and the J gene lost 1 base, with 11 bases spanning the gap. Germline V gene sequence: CDR1 WNHNN, CDR2 SYGVQD (reference sequence). The CDR3 bases are TGCGCCAGCAGTGAGTCGATCTGGGGCCGCACAGATACGCAGTATTTT. This sequence encodes CASSESIWGRTDTQYF.